One and the same sample provided the 30 T cell receptor beta chains below, sequenced in a study of T cell repertoires in cytomegalovirus infection. MiXCR was run by TCRdb on the reads, yielding one entry per CDR3 protein. This table holds 630,000 or so distinct CDR3 sequences, approximately 24% found once. Sequences were obtained from CD8+ T cells from PBMCs. The receptors derive from a human donor in good health (CMV status not recorded). Some clones in this sample may be carry-over from other donors' samples.

The chain recombines TRBV11-2 with TRBJ2-1; D possibly uses TRBD1 or TRBD2 (5 bases each). Trimming stripped 1 base from V and 6 bases from J, with 16 bases between. Germline lookup yields CDR1 SGHAT and CDR2 FQNNGV. CDR3 length: 16 amino acids. CDR3: CASSLGEGLPSNEQFF. CDR3 in DNA: TGTGCCAGCAGCTTAGGTGAGGGGCTACCCTCCAATGAGCAGTTCTTC.

The rearrangement joins TRBV28 to TRBJ2-7, with D unclear. The V gene's germline CDR1 is MDHEN and CDR2 SYDVKM. The CDR3 runs to 13 residues. The germline V and J ends were trimmed by 2 bases and 5 bases, with 10 bases remaining between them. CDR3 nucleotide sequence: TGTGCCAGCAGTTTAACGGCTAAGAACGAGCAGTACGTC. It is translated as CASSLTAKNEQYV.

As regards this clonotype: This may stem from a read error, because a much larger clone lies one nucleotide away. This chain uses TRBV28 with TRBJ1-4, with D unclear. Trimming took 2 bases from V and 1 from J, leaving 20 bases between them. The germline CDR1 and CDR2 sequences are MDHEN and SYDVKM. The CDR3 is 19 residues long. CDR3 bases: TGTGCCAGCAGTTTACGTCGTTTTGAGCTCTATGTAACTAATGAAAAACTGTTTTTT. This translates into CASSLRRFELYVTNEKLFF.

The chain recombines TRBV27 with TRBJ2-1; D might be TRBD2 (7 bases). Germline CDR1 MNHEY, CDR2 SMNVEV (reference sequence). The CDR3 is made up of 16 amino acids. Trimming shortened V by 7 bases and J by 4 bases, and 20 bases separated the two germline ends. CDR3: CASTWSRGPAYNEQFF. CDR3 DNA sequence: TGTGCCAGCACTTGGTCGCGGGGGCCCGCATACAATGAGCAGTTCTTC.

The V and J genes are TRBV12-5 and TRBJ2-5, with TRBD1 identical over 12 bases. V dropped 5 bases and J dropped 7; count of bases not matched to a gene: 14. The CDR3 runs 17 residues. Per the germline V gene, CDR1 is LGHNT and CDR2 is FRNRAP. The CDR3 nucleotides are TGTGCTAGTGGTCCCCCCCCCGGGACAGGGGGCCCTCTGACCCAGTACTTC. Protein product: CASGPPPGTGGPLTQYF. Drawing the rest from reference TRBV12-5 and TRBJ2-5, the complete variable domain is DARVTQTPRHKVTEMGQEVTMRCQPILGHNTVFWYRQTMMQGLELLAYFRNRAPLDDSGMPKDRFSAEMPDATLATLKIQPSEPRDSAVYFCASGPPPGTGGPLTQYFGPGTRLLVL.

This clonotype was picked up a small number of times. The CDR3, as DNA: TGTGCCAGCACCCATAGGATTACAAAGAACACCGGGGAGCTGTTTTTT. Amino acid sequence: CASTHRITKNTGELFF. This chain joins TRBV6-1 and TRBJ2-2; unclear D gene. The ends were cut back, 7 bases at V and 1 base at J, with 16 bases in the middle. This CDR3 has 16 amino acids. Germline values: CDR1 MNHNS, CDR2 SASEGT.

This clonotype was counted a few times. The chain links TRBV13 to TRBJ2-1; 8 bases map to TRBD1. The CDR3 contains 15 residues. V gave up 5 bases and J gave up 4 bases; unmatched junction bases: 7. Germline CDR1 is PRHDT and CDR2 is FYEKMQ (reference sequence). The CDR3 spells CASSHGTGEYNEQFF. CDR3 DNA: TGTGCCAGCAGCCACGGGACAGGAGAGTACAATGAGCAGTTCTTC.

This clonotype appeared once. Sequence at one end of the junction differs from germline and may be a read error. The chain's CDR3 is CANSLGTSSFYTDTQYF. Here the CDR3 DNA reads TGTGCCAACAGCTTAGGCACTAGCAGCTTTTACACAGATACGCAGTATTTT. The V gene is TRBV13, the J gene TRBJ2-3; TRBD2 is a possible D gene (6 bases). The germline V gene has CDR1 PRHDT and CDR2 FYEKMQ (reference sequence). This CDR3 spans 17 amino acids.

This clonotype occurred once. The chain carries TRBV28 and TRBJ1-2; D unclear. There are 12 residues in the CDR3. Trimming cost V 1 base and J 6 bases, with 6 bases left between them. CDR1 and CDR2 (germline): MDHEN, SYDVKM. The CDR3 loop is CASSLSDHGYTF. The CDR3 DNA reads as TGTGCCAGCAGTTTATCGGATCATGGCTACACCTTC.

Many counts were recorded for this clonotype. This rearrangement joins TRBV7-6 to TRBJ2-5; perhaps TRBD1 as D (6 bases). Germline V gives CDR1 SGHVS, CDR2 FNYEAQ. V lost 4 bases and J lost 0, with 18 bases in between. This CDR3 is 17 amino acids long. This chain's CDR3 is CASSSARVGGYQETQYF. In DNA, the CDR3 is TGTGCCAGCAGCTCGGCCCGGGTTGGGGGCTACCAAGAGACCCAGTACTTC.

This clonotype was seen a handful of times. This chain uses TRBV25-1 with TRBJ2-1; TRBD2 aligns across 12 bases. The germline gives CDR1 MGHDK, CDR2 SYGVNS. Unmatched junction bases numbered 8, after V lost 2 bases and J lost 6 bases. The CDR3 is made up of 17 amino acids. The CDR3 bases are TGTGCCAGCAGTGAAGGGGGCTTGACTAGCGGGGGCAATGAGCAGTTCTTC. It specifies CASSEGGLTSGGNEQFF.

This clonotype was detected a few times. This chain uses TRBV4-3 with TRBJ2-5; unclear D gene. From germline, CDR1 is LGHNA and CDR2 YSLEER. This CDR3 contains 16 residues. Trimming removed 1 base from V and 5 bases from J, with 17 bases in between. The CDR3 DNA reads as TGCGCCAGCAGCCAAGTTATTGGCAGCCCCAGGGAGACCCAGTACTTC. Protein sequence: CASSQVIGSPRETQYF.

The chain recombines TRBV11-3 with TRBJ2-1; D unresolved. Trimming left V 2 bases short and J 4 bases short, with 12 bases between. CDR3 length: 15 residues. The germline V gene has CDR1 SGHNT and CDR2 YENEEA. CDR3 sequence: CASSLRPDNYNEQFF. CDR3 coding DNA: TGTGCCAGCAGCTTACGCCCAGACAATTACAATGAGCAGTTCTTC. Full variable domain (rest looked up from reference TRBV11-3 and TRBJ2-1): EAGVVQSPRYKIIEKKQPVAFWCNPISGHNTLYWYLQNLGQGPELLIRYENEEAVDDSQLPKDRFSAERLKGVDSTLKIQPAELGDSAVYLCASSLRPDNYNEQFFGPGTRLTVL.

There are many counts of this clonotype. This chain joins TRBV12-3 or TRBV12-4 and TRBJ1-4, with D perhaps TRBD1 (5 bases). V lost 3 bases and J 8 bases, leaving 13 bases between the germline ends. CDR3 length: 14 residues. The CDR3 DNA sequence: TGTGCCAGCAGTTTTGGGGGGACGAGGGAAAAACTGTTTTTT. This translates into CASSFGGTREKLFF.

The J gene is TRBJ2-3, the V gene TRBV28; 9 bases agree with TRBD2. V shed 7 bases and J 2 bases; nucleotides not matched to a gene: 7. This CDR3 contains 15 residues. Germline V gene sequence: CDR1 MDHEN, CDR2 SYDVKM. The CDR3 region has the DNA TGTGCCAGCAACTCGCTAGCGGGGTTCACAGATACGCAGTATTTT. Protein product: CASNSLAGFTDTQYF.

The V call is TRBV19, the J call TRBJ2-1; 10 positions agree with TRBD2. The length of the CDR3 is 21 residues. CDR1 and CDR2 from the germline V gene are LNHDA and SQIVND (reference sequence). V lost 2 bases, J lost 0 bases, and 16 bases stayed unmatched. The CDR3 region has the DNA TGTGCCAGTAGTATATTGAGGGGGGGACTAGCGAACATCAGCTCCTACAATGAGCAGTTCTTC. Protein: CASSILRGGLANISSYNEQFF.

Details on this clonotype: This sequence may be a read error, since a much larger clone differs from it by one base. This rearrangement joins TRBV7-6 to TRBJ2-1, with 11 bases aligning to TRBD1. Germline CDR1 reads SGHVS; CDR2 reads FNYEAQ. The CDR3 loop spans 14 amino acids. Trimming at V came to 7 bases and at J to 12 bases, leaving 11 bases not matched to a gene. CDR3 in amino acids: CASNNGQGAQGQFF. In DNA, the CDR3 is TGTGCCAGCAACAACGGACAGGGGGCGCAGGGGCAGTTCTTC.

This clonotype came up a few times. The rearrangement joins TRBV29-1 to TRBJ2-7; 7 positions match TRBD1. V shed 7 bases and J 2 bases; nucleotides not matched to a gene: 2. Germline V gene data show CDR1 as SQVTM and CDR2 as ANQGSEA. The CDR3 is 11 residues long. The CDR3 is CSAGTAYEQYV. In DNA form, the CDR3 reads TGCAGCGCCGGGACAGCCTACGAGCAGTACGTC.

This clonotype was seen a handful of times. This rearrangement joins TRBV6-1 to TRBJ1-1; D remains ambiguous. The V and J ends lost 6 bases and 4 bases respectively, with 24 bases between them. The length of the CDR3 is 17 residues. Looked up from germline, CDR1 is MNHNS and CDR2 is SASEGT. The CDR3 region is CASSPWAPPADITEAFF. The CDR3 DNA reads as TGTGCCAGCAGCCCTTGGGCCCCCCCAGCGGATATCACTGAAGCTTTCTTT.

The gene calls are TRBV7-9 and TRBJ1-2; TRBD1 matches at 7 bases. CDR3 length equals 16 residues. Trimming at V came to 4 bases and at J to 2 bases, leaving 10 bases not matched to a gene. From germline, CDR1 is SEHNR and CDR2 FQNEAQ (reference sequence). CDR3 in amino acids: CASSSPQGLPNYGYTF. The CDR3, as DNA: TGTGCCAGCAGCTCGCCACAGGGGCTGCCCAACTATGGCTACACCTTC.

This clonotype came up a few times. This chain links TRBV6-2 or TRBV6-3 with TRBJ1-2; possible D gene TRBD1, 6 bases. The CDR3 extends over 14 amino acids. Trimming took 6 bases from V and 3 from J, leaving 14 bases between them. Germline V gives CDR1 MNHEY, CDR2 SVGEGT. Here the CDR3 DNA reads TGTGCCAGCAGCCACGAGGGGGTTGACTATGGCTACACCTTC. Its translation: CASSHEGVDYGYTF.

This clonotype was observed a few times. V is TRBV20-1 and J is TRBJ2-7; 10 nucleotides match TRBD1. This CDR3 contains 14 residues. The V gene end was trimmed by 3 bases and the J gene end by 2 bases; junction bases not matched to a gene: 4. Per the germline V gene, CDR1 is DFQATT and CDR2 is SNEGSKA (reference sequence). Here the CDR3 reads CSARPGQGPYEQYF. Written as DNA, the CDR3 is TGCAGTGCTAGGCCGGGACAGGGGCCCTACGAGCAGTACTTC.

This clonotype has more than one count but fewer than ten. The chain uses TRBV29-1 and TRBJ1-2; unclear D gene. The CDR3 spans 14 residues. Germline V CDR1 and CDR2: SQVTM, ANQGSEA. Between the trimmed V and J ends, which lost 3 bases and 5 bases, there was a span of 16 bases. The CDR3: CSVDSVGVLYGYTF. Here the CDR3 DNA reads TGCAGCGTTGATTCGGTCGGGGTACTTTATGGCTACACCTTC.

Concerning this clonotype itself: This may arise from a read error, as a much more abundant clone is one base away. J is TRBJ2-5 and V is TRBV7-8; the D gene is possibly TRBD1 (6 bases). The CDR3 spans 16 residues. Germline CDR1 SGHVS, CDR2 FQNEAQ. CDR3 nucleotides: TGTGCCGGCAGCCCTGGGACACTTGTGTACCAAGAGACCCAGTACTTC. Its translation is CAGSPGTLVYQETQYF.

This clonotype has more than one count but fewer than ten. The chain combines TRBV15 with TRBJ2-7, with 7 bases that match TRBD2. J lost 0 bases, V lost 0 bases, and 8 bases had no gene match. The germline CDR1 and CDR2 sequences are LNHNV and YYDKDF (reference sequence). The CDR3 extends over 17 amino acids. CDR3 region: CATSRDDLAVSSYEQYF. The CDR3 DNA sequence: TGTGCCACCAGCAGAGATGATCTAGCGGTAAGCTCCTACGAGCAGTACTTC.

This clonotype came up a few times. The chain has TRBV20-1 and TRBJ1-2; TRBD1 matches at 8 bases. The germline V gene encodes CDR1 DFQATT and CDR2 SNEGSKA (reference sequence). The CDR3 is 14 residues long. V lost 5 bases to trimming and J lost 4 bases; unmatched junction nucleotides: 9. As DNA, the CDR3 is TGCAGTGCTGACTGGACAGGGAGTGCCTATGGCTACACCTTC. Translated, it gives CSADWTGSAYGYTF.

About this clonotype: A much larger clone sits a single nucleotide away, making a read error possible. The chain joins TRBV28 to TRBJ1-6; 8 nucleotides align to TRBD1. The germline V gene encodes CDR1 MDHEN and CDR2 SYDVKM. The CDR3 has 17 residues. The CDR3 DNA sequence: TGTGCCAACAGTTCCCCAAGACAGGGGAGGAGGAATTCACCCCTCCACTTT. The encoded protein is CANSSPRQGRRNSPLHF.

This clonotype was counted ten times or more. The rearrangement links TRBV6-1 to TRBJ2-7; unclear D gene. The CDR3 sequence is 12 residues long. The V and J ends lost 3 bases and 6 bases respectively, with 9 bases between them. In germline, CDR1 is MNHNS, CDR2 SASEGT. The CDR3 here is CASSDEGFEQYF. The CDR3 region has the DNA TGTGCCAGCAGTGATGAAGGGTTCGAGCAGTACTTC.

This chain uses TRBV15 with TRBJ1-4; D is perhaps TRBD1 (5 bases). This CDR3 has 16 residues. The V gene lost 0 bases and the J gene lost 3 bases, with 11 bases spanning the gap. CDR1 LNHNV and CDR2 YYDKDF come from the germline V gene (reference sequence). Written as DNA, the CDR3 is TGTGCCACCAGCAGAGAACGGGGACCTTCTAATGAAAAACTGTTTTTT. Translation: CATSRERGPSNEKLFF.

CDR3 sequence (DNA): TGTGCCAGCAGCTCGGATCACAGGGACGGGCAGCCCCAGCATTTT. It yields the protein CASSSDHRDGQPQHF. The chain links TRBV7-9 to TRBJ1-5; maybe TRBD1 (6 bases). V gave up 4 bases and J gave up 7 bases, with 17 bases separating them. From germline, CDR1 is SEHNR and CDR2 FQNEAQ (reference sequence). The CDR3 is made up of 15 amino acids.